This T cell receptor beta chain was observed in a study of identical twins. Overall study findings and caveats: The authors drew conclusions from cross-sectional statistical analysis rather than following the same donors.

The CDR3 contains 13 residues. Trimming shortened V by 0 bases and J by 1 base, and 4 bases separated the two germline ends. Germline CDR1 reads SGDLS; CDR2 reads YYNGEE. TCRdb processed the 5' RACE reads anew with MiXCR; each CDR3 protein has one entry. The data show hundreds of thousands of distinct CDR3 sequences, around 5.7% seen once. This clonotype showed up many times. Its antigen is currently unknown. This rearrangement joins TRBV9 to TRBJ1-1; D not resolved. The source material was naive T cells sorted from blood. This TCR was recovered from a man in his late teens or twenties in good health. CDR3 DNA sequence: TGTGCCAGCAGCGTAGCAGGGAACACTGAAGCTTTCTTT. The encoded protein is CASSVAGNTEAFF. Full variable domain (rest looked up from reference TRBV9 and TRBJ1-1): DSGVTQTPKHLITATGQRVTLRCSPRSGDLSVYWYQQSLDQGLQFLIQYYNGEERAKGNILERFSAQQFPDLHSELNLSSLELGDSALYFCASSVAGNTEAFFGQGTRLTVV.